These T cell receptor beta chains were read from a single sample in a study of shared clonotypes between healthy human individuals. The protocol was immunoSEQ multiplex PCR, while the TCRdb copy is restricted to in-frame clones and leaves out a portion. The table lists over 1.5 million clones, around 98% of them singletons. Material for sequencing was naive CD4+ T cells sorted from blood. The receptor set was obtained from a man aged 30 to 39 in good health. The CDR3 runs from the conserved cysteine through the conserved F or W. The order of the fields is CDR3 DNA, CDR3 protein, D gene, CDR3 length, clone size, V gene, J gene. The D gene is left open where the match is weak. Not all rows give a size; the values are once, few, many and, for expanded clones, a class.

DNA: TGTGCCAGCAGCATGAGACAGGGGGATCAGCCCCAGCATTTT
CDR3: CASSMRQGDQPQHF
D: TRBD1
length: 14
size: -
V: TRBV7-2
J: TRBJ1-5

DNA: TGTGCCAGCAGCCACGACCTGAGCTCCTACAATGAGCAGTTCTTC
CDR3: CASSHDLSSYNEQFF
D: -
length: 15
size: once
V: TRBV7-2
J: TRBJ2-1

DNA: TGTGCCAGTAGTCCTACAGATAATCAGCCCCAGCATTTT
CDR3: CASSPTDNQPQHF
D: -
length: 13
size: once
V: TRBV19
J: TRBJ1-5

DNA: TGTGCCAGCAGTGAAGGACAGGGGCACTATGGCTACACCTTC
CDR3: CASSEGQGHYGYTF
D: TRBD1
length: 14
size: -
V: TRBV6-1
J: TRBJ1-2

DNA: TGTGCCAGCAGTTCCCCGGGTAGCGGGAGGGCCTCCGAGCAGTACTTC
CDR3: CASSSPGSGRASEQYF
D: TRBD2
length: 16
size: -
V: TRBV6-5
J: TRBJ2-7

DNA: TGTGCCAGCTCACAGGGAACCAACACTGAAGCTTTCTTT
CDR3: CASSQGTNTEAFF
D: -
length: 13
size: few
V: TRBV18
J: TRBJ1-1

DNA: TGTGCCAGCAGCTCGAATCCGGGACAGCTTCTTGAAAAACTGTTTTTT
CDR3: CASSSNPGQLLEKLFF
D: TRBD1
length: 16
size: -
V: TRBV7-9
J: TRBJ1-4

DNA: TGTGCCACCGCCCGGGACCGACTTGCAACTAATGAAAAACTGTTTTTT
CDR3: CATARDRLATNEKLFF
D: -
length: 16
size: -
V: TRBV10-3
J: TRBJ1-4

DNA: TGTGCCAGCAGTTCTCTTTGGTTTAGGACAGGGGTGGTGTCGAGCAATCAGCCCCAGCATTTT
CDR3: CASSSLWFRTGVVSSNQPQHF
D: TRBD1
length: 21
size: -
V: TRBV28
J: TRBJ1-5

DNA: TGTGCCAGCAGCGTGGGACTAGCGGGAGCCGGGGAGCTGTTTTTT
CDR3: CASSVGLAGAGELFF
D: TRBD2
length: 15
size: -
V: TRBV5-6
J: TRBJ2-2

DNA: TGTGCCAGCCACCGTGCACCTGCTAACTATGGCTACACCTTC
CDR3: CASHRAPANYGYTF
D: -
length: 14
size: -
V: TRBV19
J: TRBJ1-2

DNA: TGTGCCAGCAGCAAACCACAAGAGACCCAGTACTTC
CDR3: CASSKPQETQYF
D: -
length: 12
size: -
V: TRBV7-3
J: TRBJ2-5

DNA: TGTGCCAGCAGCCCCGGACCGTCAACTAATGAAAAACTGTTTTTT
CDR3: CASSPGPSTNEKLFF
D: -
length: 15
size: -
V: TRBV11-1
J: TRBJ1-4

DNA: TGTGCCAGCAGCCCCCAGAGCAGGAACACCATATATTTT
CDR3: CASSPQSRNTIYF
D: -
length: 13
size: -
V: TRBV7-2
J: TRBJ1-3

DNA: TGCGCCAGCAGAAATGCAGGTCCAACTAATGAAAAACTGTTTTTT
CDR3: CASRNAGPTNEKLFF
D: -
length: 15
size: -
V: TRBV5-1
J: TRBJ1-4

DNA: TGTGCCAGCAGCGTAGATGGCGACAGCGGGACCTACGAGCAGTACTTC
CDR3: CASSVDGDSGTYEQYF
D: TRBD2
length: 16
size: -
V: TRBV9
J: TRBJ2-7

DNA: TGTGCCAGCAGCTTAAGGAGTCCCGGACTAGCGGGAGGGCCTCATGAGCAGTTCTTC
CDR3: CASSLRSPGLAGGPHEQFF
D: TRBD2
length: 19
size: -
V: TRBV11-3
J: TRBJ2-1

DNA: TGCAGCGCCACCTTAGCCAAAAACATTCAGTACTTC
CDR3: CSATLAKNIQYF
D: -
length: 12
size: once
V: TRBV29-1
J: TRBJ2-4

DNA: TGTGCCAGCAGTACTGGTTGGGGGAACACTGAAGCTTTCTTT
CDR3: CASSTGWGNTEAFF
D: -
length: 14
size: -
V: TRBV6-5
J: TRBJ1-1

DNA: TGCAGCGTTGATAGCGGGGAGGATACGCAGTATTTT
CDR3: CSVDSGEDTQYF
D: TRBD2
length: 12
size: -
V: TRBV29-1
J: TRBJ2-3

DNA: TGTGCCAGCAGCTTAGAAGCCCGCTCCTACGAGCAGTACTTC
CDR3: CASSLEARSYEQYF
D: -
length: 14
size: -
V: TRBV11-2
J: TRBJ2-7

DNA: TGTGCCAGCAGCTTAGAGCCCCGAGGAGTTGAGCGGTTCTTC
CDR3: CASSLEPRGVERFF
D: -
length: 14
size: -
V: TRBV7-2
J: TRBJ2-1

DNA: TGTGCCAGCAGCTTAATGGGCACAGATACGCAGTATTTT
CDR3: CASSLMGTDTQYF
D: -
length: 13
size: once
V: TRBV7-3
J: TRBJ2-3

DNA: TGTGCCAGCAGTCTGGGACAGGGAACTGATGGCTACACCTTC
CDR3: CASSLGQGTDGYTF
D: TRBD1
length: 14
size: -
V: TRBV28
J: TRBJ1-2

DNA: TGCGCCAGCAGCCGTTGGACTAGCGGAACAGATACGCAGTATTTT
CDR3: CASSRWTSGTDTQYF
D: TRBD2
length: 15
size: -
V: TRBV5-1
J: TRBJ2-3

DNA: TGTGCCAGCAGCCGCCAGGGTAGAGCGGGATTCCTGGGTAATGAGCAGTTCTTC
CDR3: CASSRQGRAGFLGNEQFF
D: TRBD2
length: 18
size: -
V: TRBV28
J: TRBJ2-1

DNA: TGCGCCAGCAGTCCAAAGGGGGAGCCCTGTTTTGACGCTGAAGCTTTCTTT
CDR3: CASSPKGEPCFDAEAFF
D: -
length: 17
size: -
V: TRBV23-1
J: TRBJ1-1

DNA: TGTGCCTGGAGTGTATTAATCGGGCTAGGGGGGAACGAGCAGTACTTC
CDR3: CAWSVLIGLGGNEQYF
D: -
length: 16
size: -
V: TRBV30
J: TRBJ2-7

DNA: TGTGCCAGTAGTATCGAGGTTTCCTACGAGCAGTACTTC
CDR3: CASSIEVSYEQYF
D: -
length: 13
size: -
V: TRBV19
J: TRBJ2-7

DNA: TGCAGCGTTCGTAGCGACAACACCTACGAGCAGTACTTC
CDR3: CSVRSDNTYEQYF
D: -
length: 13
size: -
V: TRBV29-1
J: TRBJ2-7

DNA: TGTGCCAGCAGAAAAGACCACTACGAGCAGTACTTC
CDR3: CASRKDHYEQYF
D: -
length: 12
size: -
V: TRBV6-5
J: TRBJ2-7

DNA: TGCGCCAGCGGCAGGGATACCGGGGAGCTGTTTTTT
CDR3: CASGRDTGELFF
D: -
length: 12
size: -
V: TRBV5-1
J: TRBJ2-2

DNA: TGCGCCAGCAGCTTGACTCCGCATGAGACCCAGTACTTC
CDR3: CASSLTPHETQYF
D: -
length: 13
size: -
V: TRBV5-1
J: TRBJ2-5

DNA: TGCAGCGTTAGGACGAACACTGAAGCTTTCTTT
CDR3: CSVRTNTEAFF
D: -
length: 11
size: -
V: TRBV29-1
J: TRBJ1-1

DNA: TGTGCCAGCAGTTTGAGGAACAGGGAGAGGCAGTTCTTC
CDR3: CASSLRNRERQFF
D: -
length: 13
size: once
V: TRBV28
J: TRBJ2-1

DNA: TGTGCCAACCAAAAAACGGGACAGTACAATGAGCAGTTCTTC
CDR3: CANQKTGQYNEQFF
D: TRBD1
length: 14
size: once
V: TRBV28
J: TRBJ2-1

DNA: TGTGCCAGTACTAAACGGGAGCGGAACACCGGGGAGCTGTTTTTT
CDR3: CASTKRERNTGELFF
D: -
length: 15
size: -
V: TRBV19
J: TRBJ2-2